The following is a TCR beta chain sequence with its context. Antigen specificity is unknown. This sample is part of a study of post-analysis software for immune sequencing data. Notes on the study in general: The F measure placed samples prepared in the same batch into strongly shared clusters. Multiple sclerosis patients showed significantly lower normalized Chao1 diversity than controls did.

Unique-molecular-identifier-tagged TCR beta cDNA libraries were used. TCRdb re-analysed the PCR reads in MiXCR, keeping a single row per CDR3 protein. The repertoire has hundreds of thousands of distinct CDR3 sequences, 25% to 30% of them found once; the top ten carry around 0.55%. The sample consisted of blood. This sequence was found in a girl aged 5 to 17 with multiple sclerosis.

The CDR3 sequence: CAHHGGSYNEQYF. CDR3 sequence (DNA): TGTGCCCATCACGGCGGTTCCTACAATGAGCAGTACTTC. This chain connects TRBV28 to TRBJ2-1; no reliable D call. The J call may be faulty, since TRBJ2-7 better matches the DNA end. Germline CDR1 MDHEN, CDR2 SYDVKM. CDR3 size: 13 residues.